Each of the 25 T cell receptor beta chains below was sequenced from the same sample in a study of T-cell memory formation after mild COVID-19. TCRdb re-analysed the 5' RACE reads in MiXCR, keeping a single row per CDR3 protein. In the table there are 200,000 to 250,000 distinct CDR3 sequences, 9.5% of which are singletons. The sequencing sample was made of PBMCs or a T cell subset sorted from them (not recorded which). These receptors originate from a young man who had mild COVID-19 (a few samples of this study predate the infection). Cell type and time point are not known.

For the CDR3, the DNA is TGCGCCAGCAGCCAAGAGACAGGGAGTTATGGCTACACCTTC. It yields the protein CASSQETGSYGYTF. V is TRBV4-3 and J is TRBJ1-2; 7 positions match TRBD1. After removal of 0 bases from V and 5 bases from J, the junction contained 3 bases not matched to a gene. CDR1 and CDR2 from the germline V gene are LGHNA and YSLEER. This CDR3 has 14 residues.

The table lists this clonotype with a few counts. The chain is built from TRBV20-1 and TRBJ1-3; D not certain. The CDR3 has 14 amino acids. V was shortened by 6 bases and J by 0 bases, with 12 bases between the two germline ends. Germline CDR1 and CDR2: DFQATT and SNEGSKA (reference sequence). The CDR3 region has the DNA TGCAGTGCCGCCACCCAGCCCTCTGGAAACACCATATATTTT. Encoded protein: CSAATQPSGNTIYF.

V and J are TRBV20-1 and TRBJ2-1; TRBD1 matches 7 bases. The CDR3 has 14 residues. In germline, CDR1 is DFQATT, CDR2 SNEGSKA (reference sequence). The CDR3 DNA follows: TGCGGACCGTCGACAGGGCCCTCCTACAATGAGCAGTTCTTC. Encoded protein: CGPSTGPSYNEQFF.

The V and J genes are TRBV12-5 and TRBJ1-6; D gene ambiguous. This CDR3 contains 13 residues. The germline V and J ends were trimmed by 5 bases and 9 bases, with 11 bases remaining between them. Germline V gene sequence: CDR1 LGHNT, CDR2 FRNRAP. The CDR3, as DNA: TGTGCTAGTGGTGTCGAGGGTGGTTCACCCCTCCACTTT. This encodes CASGVEGGSPLHF.

This clonotype was seen more than once but under ten times. The chain is built from TRBV10-3 and TRBJ2-1; 7 nucleotides line up with TRBD2. Losses at the gene ends were 10 bases for V and 2 bases for J; bases not matched to a gene: 8. This CDR3 comprises 14 residues. Per the germline V gene, CDR1 is ENHRY and CDR2 is SYGVKD. The CDR3 nucleotides read TGTGCCACCACCGGCGGACTAGCCTACAATGAGCAGTTCTTC. Amino acids: CATTGGLAYNEQFF.

The table lists this clonotype with a few counts. The chain uses TRBV5-6 and TRBJ2-7; maybe TRBD1 (5 bases). CDR3 length: 13 amino acids. The germline V and J ends were trimmed by 3 bases and 5 bases, with 12 bases remaining between them. Germline values: CDR1 SGHDT, CDR2 YYEEEE. CDR3 region: CASSSTWGDEQYV. The CDR3 DNA sequence: TGTGCCAGCAGCTCTACTTGGGGCGACGAGCAGTACGTC.

The chain has TRBV20-1 and TRBJ1-1; 8 bases fit TRBD1. V was clipped by 0 bases and J by 4 bases; unmatched bases: 7. This CDR3 contains 15 residues. The V gene's germline CDR1 is DFQATT and CDR2 SNEGSKA (reference sequence). The CDR3 DNA follows: TGCAGTGCTAGAGACCCGACAGGGGCAGGCACTGAAGCTTTCTTT. Encoded protein: CSARDPTGAGTEAFF.

This chain uses TRBV12-3 or TRBV12-4 with TRBJ1-2; no reliable D call. The length of the CDR3 is 13 residues. The germline V and J ends were trimmed by 6 bases and 7 bases, with 15 bases remaining between them. CDR3 amino acids: CASRALERAGYTF. DNA of the CDR3: TGTGCCAGCAGGGCTTTGGAGCGGGCTGGCTACACCTTC.

In this sample, this clonotype turned up many times. The gene calls are TRBV11-2 and TRBJ1-1; TRBD1 aligns across 8 bases. The trim removed 5 bases at V and 6 bases at J, leaving 14 bases unmatched. CDR3 length equals 16 residues. The germline V gene has CDR1 SGHAT and CDR2 FQNNGV. Here the CDR3 DNA reads TGTGCCAGCAGCCACCTCTGGGACAGGTCGAGGGCTGAAGCTTTCTTT. Its protein product is CASSHLWDRSRAEAFF.

This clonotype appeared a few times. The chain is built from TRBV20-1 and TRBJ1-6, with TRBD1 matching 7 bases. This CDR3 has 15 residues. V gave up 0 bases and J gave up 3 bases; unmatched junction bases: 2. Germline values: CDR1 DFQATT, CDR2 SNEGSKA (reference sequence). CDR3 nucleotides: TGCAGTGCTAGAGATTGGGACAGCTATAATTCACCCCTCCACTTT. Amino acids: CSARDWDSYNSPLHF.

CDR3 sequence (DNA): TGTGCCAGCTCACCAATCGAGGGATCAGCGCAGTACTTC. Translated: CASSPIEGSAQYF. The chain joins TRBV18 to TRBJ2-7, with a possible D match to TRBD2 (5 bases). Germline lookup yields CDR1 KGHSH and CDR2 LQKENI. The CDR3 consists of 13 residues. Trimming took 2 bases from V and 9 from J, leaving 14 bases between them. Based on the CDR3 plus reference TRBV18 and TRBJ2-7, the full variable domain is NAGVMQNPRHLVRRRGQEARLRCSPMKGHSHVYWYRQLPEEGLKFMVYLQKENIIDESGMPKERFSAEFPKEGPSILRIQQVVRGDSAAYFCASSPIEGSAQYFGPGTRLTVT.

The rearrangement links TRBV18 to TRBJ1-1, with 8 bases fitting TRBD1. Germline values: CDR1 KGHSH, CDR2 LQKENI. This CDR3 has 15 residues. The J segment lost 11 bases and the V segment lost 3 bases, leaving 14 bases of the junction unmatched. The CDR3 spells CASSPTPDREAVAFF. The DNA of the CDR3 is TGTGCCAGCTCACCGACACCGGACAGGGAGGCGGTGGCTTTCTTT.

This clonotype has just a few counts. The chain is built from TRBV6-2 or TRBV6-3 and TRBJ1-5, with 7 bases fitting TRBD1. With 4 bases clipped from V and 0 bases from J, the junction kept 9 bases outside the gene matches. CDR3 length: 17 residues. CDR1 and CDR2 from the germline V gene are MNHEY and SVGEGT. Written as DNA, the CDR3 is TGTGCCAGCAGTTGGGGACAGAGCCTTCATAGCAATCAGCCCCAGCATTTT. Its protein is CASSWGQSLHSNQPQHF.

This chain joins TRBV12-3 or TRBV12-4 and TRBJ1-3; D unclear. Deletions cut 1 base from V and 0 bases from J, with 7 bases between. The CDR3 extends over 15 amino acids. CDR3 sequence reads: CASSLGSYSGNTIYF. CDR3 in DNA: TGTGCCAGCAGTTTAGGCAGCTACTCTGGAAACACCATATATTTT.

The V call is TRBV10-3, the J call TRBJ2-7, with D perhaps assigned TRBD1 or TRBD2 (5 bases each). The ends were cut back, 3 bases at V and 2 bases at J, with 11 bases in the middle. The germline gives CDR1 ENHRY, CDR2 SYGVKD. This CDR3 spans 14 amino acids. CDR3 residues: CAISEQAGPYEQYF. CDR3 DNA sequence: TGTGCCATCAGTGAACAGGCGGGCCCCTACGAGCAGTACTTC.

In this sample, this clonotype turned up many times. The V and J genes are TRBV11-3 and TRBJ2-5; D ambiguous. Germline V gene lookup returns CDR1 SGHNT and CDR2 YENEEA. There are 13 residues in the CDR3. Trimming shortened V by 1 base and J by 2 bases, and 5 bases separated the two germline ends. The CDR3 reads CASSLADQETQYF. In nucleotides, the CDR3 is TGTGCCAGCAGCTTAGCCGATCAAGAGACCCAGTACTTC.

In this sample, this clonotype turned up many times. This chain uses TRBV18 with TRBJ2-1; D is ambiguous. CDR3 size: 14 residues. Deletions cut 4 bases from V and 7 bases from J, with 14 bases between. Germline CDR1 reads KGHSH; CDR2 reads LQKENI. Here the CDR3 reads CASSQSTSGNEQFF. DNA for the CDR3: TGTGCCAGCTCACAATCGACTTCCGGGAATGAGCAGTTCTTC.

The chain employs TRBV6-2 or TRBV6-3 and TRBJ2-2; D possibly matches TRBD1 or TRBD2 (5 bases each). The V gene lost 0 bases and the J gene lost 4 bases, with 9 bases spanning the gap. The CDR3 loop spans 15 amino acids. Germline CDR1 reads MNHEY; CDR2 reads SVGEGT. The CDR3 region has the DNA TGTGCCAGCAGTTACTCCTCGGGGACCACCGGGGAGCTGTTTTTT. Residues: CASSYSSGTTGELFF.

The gene calls are TRBV18 and TRBJ2-7; D may match TRBD1 or TRBD2 (5 bases each). CDR1 and CDR2 from the germline V gene are KGHSH and LQKENI. V gave up 2 bases and J gave up 0 bases, with 11 bases separating them. The CDR3 runs to 15 residues. In DNA, the CDR3 is TGTGCCAGCTCACCATTGGGGACGTCCTCCTACGAGCAGTACTTC. Its protein is CASSPLGTSSYEQYF.

This clonotype was seen repeatedly, ten times or more. This chain joins TRBV7-2 and TRBJ1-1; no clear D. Germline V gene lookup returns CDR1 SGHTA and CDR2 FQGNSA. The length of the CDR3 is 12 residues. The V gene lost 7 bases and the J gene lost 7 bases, with 13 bases spanning the gap. CDR3 DNA: TGTGCCAGCAACCCCGATTGGCTTGAAGCTTTCTTT. This encodes CASNPDWLEAFF. Full variable domain (missing parts from reference TRBV7-2 and TRBJ1-1): GAGVSQSPSNKVTEKGKDVELRCDPISGHTALYWYRQSLGQGLEFLIYFQGNSAPDKSGLPSDRFSAERTGGSVSTLTIQRTQQEDSAVYLCASNPDWLEAFFGQGTRLTVV.

This clonotype has ten or more counts. The gene calls are TRBV9 and TRBJ1-5, with D perhaps TRBD1 (5 bases). This CDR3 spans 15 amino acids. CDR1 SGDLS and CDR2 YYNGEE come from the germline V gene. Trimming took off 0 bases at V and 11 bases at J, with 18 bases between the two ends. CDR3 in DNA: TGTGCCAGCAGCGTAGATCCGGGGCCCGGACGGGCCCAGCATTTT. Translated, it gives CASSVDPGPGRAQHF.

The V gene is TRBV3-1, the J gene TRBJ1-1; no definite D call. The V and J ends lost 0 bases and 1 base respectively, with 9 bases between them. Germline loops: CDR1 LGHDT, CDR2 YNNKEL (reference sequence). The CDR3 sequence is 15 residues long. In nucleotides, the CDR3 is TGTGCCAGCAGCCAAGAAGGAGGCCCGAACACTGAAGCTTTCTTT. Amino acid sequence: CASSQEGGPNTEAFF. The entire variable domain, with the rest obtained from reference TRBV3-1 and TRBJ1-1, is as follows: DTAVSQTPKYLVTQMGNDKSIKCEQNLGHDTMYWYKQDSKKFLKIMFSYNNKELIINETVPNRFSPKSPDKAHLNLHINSLELGDSAVYFCASSQEGGPNTEAFFGQGTRLTVV.

This clonotype was seen only once. The V gene is TRBV7-9, the J gene TRBJ2-3; D perhaps matches TRBD1 (5 bases). CDR3 length: 14 amino acids. V was cut by 5 bases and J by 3 bases, with 12 bases left in between. Germline assignment: CDR1 SEHNR and CDR2 FQNEAQ (reference sequence). CDR3 sequence reads: CASSRTLGTDTQYF. CDR3 in DNA: TGTGCCAGCAGCCGGACACTGGGTACAGATACGCAGTATTTT.

The chain carries TRBV29-1 and TRBJ1-1; a weak D match, TRBD1 (5 bases). Deletions cut 4 bases from V and 4 bases from J, with 10 bases between. The CDR3 has 12 residues. Germline V lookup: CDR1 SQVTM, CDR2 ANQGSEA. The CDR3 DNA reads TGCAGCGTTGGATTCAGGGTCACTGAAGCTTTCTTT. Translation: CSVGFRVTEAFF.

This clonotype has just a few counts. The gene calls are TRBV12-3 or TRBV12-4 and TRBJ2-1; 11 nucleotides line up with TRBD2. The J segment lost 15 bases and the V segment lost 5 bases, leaving 12 bases of the junction unmatched. The CDR3 is 14 residues long. The CDR3 loop reads CASSALAGETRGFF. CDR3 nucleotide sequence: TGTGCCAGCAGTGCACTAGCGGGGGAAACCCGGGGGTTCTTC.